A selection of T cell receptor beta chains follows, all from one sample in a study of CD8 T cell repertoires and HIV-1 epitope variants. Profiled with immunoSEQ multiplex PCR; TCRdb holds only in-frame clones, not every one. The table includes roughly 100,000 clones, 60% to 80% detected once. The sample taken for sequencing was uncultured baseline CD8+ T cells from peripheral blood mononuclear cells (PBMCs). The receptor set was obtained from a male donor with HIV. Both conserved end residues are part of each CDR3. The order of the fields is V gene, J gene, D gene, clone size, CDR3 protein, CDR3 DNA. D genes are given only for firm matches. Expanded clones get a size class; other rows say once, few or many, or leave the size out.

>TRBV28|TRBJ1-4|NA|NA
CASSFTGTVEKLFF
TGTGCCAGCAGTTTTACGGGAACGGTTGAAAAACTGTTTTTT
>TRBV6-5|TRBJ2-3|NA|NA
CASSYQTGHTDTQYF
TGTGCCAGCAGTTACCAGACAGGTCACACAGATACGCAGTATTTT
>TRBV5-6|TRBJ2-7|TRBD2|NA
CASSSGLEPYEQYF
TGTGCCAGCAGCTCGGGACTAGAGCCCTACGAGCAGTACTTC
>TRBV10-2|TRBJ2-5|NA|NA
CASSETGPETQYF
TGCGCCAGCAGTGAGACAGGGCCTGAGACCCAGTACTTC
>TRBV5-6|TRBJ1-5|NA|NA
CASSLKTGLFNQPQHF
TGTGCCAGCAGCTTAAAAACAGGGCTTTTCAATCAGCCCCAGCATTTT
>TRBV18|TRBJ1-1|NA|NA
CASSPKGDRDTEAFF
TGTGCCAGCTCACCAAAGGGGGACCGGGACACTGAAGCTTTCTTT
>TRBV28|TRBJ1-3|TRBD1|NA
CASSSRQGRTVSGNTIYF
TGTGCCAGCAGTTCACGACAGGGGCGTACGGTCTCTGGAAACACCATATATTTT
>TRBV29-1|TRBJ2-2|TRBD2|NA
CSVVLAGVYGELFF
TGCAGCGTTGTACTAGCGGGAGTTTACGGGGAGCTGTTTTTT
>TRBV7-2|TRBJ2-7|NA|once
CASRTGISYEQYF
TGTGCCAGCAGGACGGGTATCTCCTACGAGCAGTACTTC
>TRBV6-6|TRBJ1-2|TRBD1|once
CASSPGQGDYGYTF
TGTGCCAGCAGTCCCGGACAGGGAGACTATGGCTACACCTTC
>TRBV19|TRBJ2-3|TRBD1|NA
CASSPGGYDTQYF
TGTGCCAGTAGTCCAGGGGGCTATGATACGCAGTATTTT
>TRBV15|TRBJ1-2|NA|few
CATSRPWGYGYTF
TGTGCCACCAGCCGACCGTGGGGCTATGGCTACACCTTC
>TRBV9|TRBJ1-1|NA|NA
CASTPRGGNTEAFF
TGTGCCAGCACCCCACGGGGAGGGAACACTGAAGCTTTCTTT
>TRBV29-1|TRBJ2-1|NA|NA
CSVGQAYNEQFF
TGCAGCGTTGGACAGGCCTACAATGAGCAGTTCTTC
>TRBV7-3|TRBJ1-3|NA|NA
CASSSAGGIGNTIYF
TGTGCCAGCAGCTCGGCCGGAGGGATAGGAAACACCATATATTTT
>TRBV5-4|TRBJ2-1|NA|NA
CASSPPTATNEQFF
TGTGCCAGCAGCCCCCCGACTGCGACGAATGAGCAGTTCTTC
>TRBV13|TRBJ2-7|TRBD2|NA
CASSARLAGGAEQYF
TGTGCCAGCAGCGCCCGACTAGCGGGAGGGGCCGAGCAGTACTTC
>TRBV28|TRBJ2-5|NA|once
CASSPGGFQETQYF
TGTGCCAGCAGTCCCGGAGGGTTCCAAGAGACCCAGTACTTC
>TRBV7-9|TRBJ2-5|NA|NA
CASSLGFAETQYF
TGTGCCAGCAGCTTGGGGTTTGCGGAGACCCAGTACTTC
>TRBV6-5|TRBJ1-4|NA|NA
CASRSTNEKLFF
TGTGCCAGCAGGTCAACTAATGAAAAACTGTTTTTT
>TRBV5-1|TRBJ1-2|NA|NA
CASSLDTTDYGYTF
TGCGCCAGCAGCTTGGACACGACGGACTATGGCTACACCTTC
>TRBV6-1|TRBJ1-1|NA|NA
CASSGPTGLVMNTEAFF
TGTGCCAGCAGTGGCCCCACAGGGCTTGTTATGAACACTGAAGCTTTCTTT
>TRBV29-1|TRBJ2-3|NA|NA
CSVEVGGPDTQYF
TGCAGCGTTGAAGTAGGGGGGCCAGATACGCAGTATTTT
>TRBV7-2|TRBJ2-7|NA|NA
CASSYNGRVYEQYF
TGTGCCAGCAGCTACAATGGGAGAGTTTACGAGCAGTACTTC
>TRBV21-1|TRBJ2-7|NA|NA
CASSICLLGTQAHEQYF
TGTGCCAGCAGCATTTGCCTCCTCGGGACCCAGGCCCACGAGCAGTACTTC
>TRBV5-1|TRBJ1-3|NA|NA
CASSLRGDSGNTIYF
TGCGCCAGCAGCCTTCGGGGGGACTCTGGAAACACCATATATTTT
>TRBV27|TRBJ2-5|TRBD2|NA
CATSLTSGGETQYF
TGTGCCACCTCCCTGACTAGCGGGGGGGAGACCCAGTACTTC
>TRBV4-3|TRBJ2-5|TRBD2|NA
CASSQDPSGGAETQYF
TGCGCCAGCAGCCAAGATCCTAGCGGGGGGGCAGAGACCCAGTACTTC
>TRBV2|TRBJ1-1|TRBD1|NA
CASSSRGHTEAFF
TGTGCCAGCAGTTCGAGGGGGCACACTGAAGCTTTCTTT
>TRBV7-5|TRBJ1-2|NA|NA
CVRSLGGEDYGYTF
TGTGTCAGAAGCTTAGGAGGGGAGGACTATGGCTACACCTTC
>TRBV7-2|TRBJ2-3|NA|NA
CASSSQAVGTDTQYF
TGTGCCAGCAGTTCTCAAGCAGTAGGCACAGATACGCAGTATTTT
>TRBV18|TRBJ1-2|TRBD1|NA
CASSPPRQGRGGYTF
TGTGCCAGCTCACCACCGCGACAGGGGAGAGGAGGCTACACCTTC
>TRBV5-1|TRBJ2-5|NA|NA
CASSFEGGETQYF
TGCGCCAGCAGCTTTGAGGGTGGTGAGACCCAGTACTTC
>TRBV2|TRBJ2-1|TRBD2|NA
CASRALAGGQGEQFF
TGTGCCAGCAGGGCACTAGCGGGGGGGCAGGGTGAGCAGTTCTTC
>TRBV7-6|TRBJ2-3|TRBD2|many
CASSSATSSTDTQYF
TGTGCCAGCAGCTCGGCGACTAGCAGCACAGATACGCAGTATTTT
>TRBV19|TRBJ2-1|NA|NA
CASSTLPRIEQFF
TGTGCCAGTAGTACCCTACCAAGGATTGAGCAGTTCTTC